Presented here are 10 T cell receptor beta chains from one specimen sequenced in a study of human T cells and chemical hapten exposure. Time point of the sample: pre-sensitization, week 0. Indicated treatment: therapeutic diphenylcyclopropenone sensitization with weekly scalp DPC. TCRdb used MiXCR to reprocess the RACE reads, holding one entry per CDR3 protein. The table records about 300,000 distinct CDR3 sequences, approximately 5% of them present only once. The specimen comprised whole blood, sampled in connection with sensitization to the hapten diphenylcyclopropenone (DPC). The source is a woman aged 18-29 years with alopecia areata. Some clones in this sample may be carry-over from other donors' samples.

This clonotype was seen many times. J is TRBJ2-7 and V is TRBV7-2; D is unresolved. Per germline, CDR1 SGHTA and CDR2 FQGNSA. CDR3 length equals 15 residues. The V gene lost 5 bases and the J gene lost 4 bases, with 18 bases spanning the gap. The CDR3: CASSLTGYPQYEQYF. As DNA, the CDR3 is TGTGCCAGCAGCCTGACCGGATACCCCCAATACGAGCAGTACTTC.

This clonotype was found many times. The rearrangement links TRBV19 to TRBJ1-5; D uncertain. The CDR3 extends over 14 amino acids. V was shortened by 6 bases and J by 6 bases, with 15 bases between the two germline ends. Germline CDR1 reads LNHDA; CDR2 reads SQIVND (reference sequence). CDR3 sequence reads: CASSHVRRLQPQHF. The CDR3 DNA follows: TGTGCCAGTAGCCACGTGCGCCGCCTTCAGCCCCAGCATTTT.

This clonotype has just a few counts. This rearrangement joins TRBV20-1 to TRBJ2-3, with D perhaps being TRBD1 or TRBD2 (5 bases each). This CDR3 is built from 12 residues. V lost 5 bases and J lost 8, with 14 bases in between. Germline values: CDR1 DFQATT, CDR2 SNEGSKA (reference sequence). DNA of the CDR3: TGCAGTGCTCGGGACCCACTCAGTACGCAGTATTTT. This codes for CSARDPLSTQYF.

This clonotype was observed a handful of times. The genes are TRBV20-1 and TRBJ2-7; a possible D gene is TRBD1 (5 bases). Germline CDR1 and CDR2: DFQATT and SNEGSKA (reference sequence). The CDR3 loop spans 14 amino acids. V was clipped by 8 bases and J by 4 bases, with 21 bases between them. DNA of the CDR3: TGCAGTTCCGAGCCAGGGTTTGAGAGGTACGAGCAGTACTTC. It encodes CSSEPGFERYEQYF.

There are a few counts of this clonotype. The V call is TRBV29-1, the J call TRBJ2-3; D ambiguous. Germline assignment: CDR1 SQVTM and CDR2 ANQGSEA. Trimming removed 7 bases from V and 2 bases from J, with 7 bases in between. This CDR3 spans 11 amino acids. This chain's CDR3 is CSGGATDTQYF. As DNA, the CDR3 is TGCAGCGGGGGTGCCACAGATACGCAGTATTTT.

This clonotype came up many times. V and J are TRBV3-1 and TRBJ2-3; D might be TRBD1 (5 bases). V lost 4 bases to trimming and J lost 8 bases, with 16 bases between them. Germline loops: CDR1 LGHDT, CDR2 YNNKEL (reference sequence). The CDR3 consists of 14 residues. The CDR3 nucleotides read TGTGCCAGCAGCCCAAGCTCAGGGCCCCTTACGCAGTATTTT. Amino acids: CASSPSSGPLTQYF.

This clonotype showed up just a few times. The rearrangement uses TRBV7-2 and TRBJ1-2; D not resolved. Germline CDR1 SGHTA, CDR2 FQGNSA. There are 14 residues in the CDR3. V was shortened by 2 bases and J by 2 bases, with 9 bases between the two germline ends. The CDR3: CASSLLRGNYGYTF. In DNA form, the CDR3 reads TGTGCCAGCAGCTTATTGCGAGGAAACTATGGCTACACCTTC. The full variable domain, its missing parts supplied by reference TRBV7-2 and TRBJ1-2, is GAGVSQSPSNKVTEKGKDVELRCDPISGHTALYWYRQSLGQGLEFLIYFQGNSAPDKSGLPSDRFSAERTGGSVSTLTIQRTQQEDSAVYLCASSLLRGNYGYTFGSGTRLTVV.

The rearrangement uses TRBV28 and TRBJ1-2, with 9 bases identical to TRBD1. This CDR3 has 21 residues. Germline CDR1 reads MDHEN; CDR2 reads SYDVKM. After removal of 5 bases from V and 0 bases from J, the junction contained 22 bases not matched to a gene. In nucleotides, the CDR3 is TGTGCCAGCAGTACCGATAAACAGGGGGCGAGGACCCCCTCCGCTAACTATGGCTACACCTTC. As protein: CASSTDKQGARTPSANYGYTF.

This clonotype was detected only a few times. The rearrangement joins TRBV3-1 to TRBJ2-2; 8 bases map to TRBD1. The V segment lost 0 bases and the J segment 5 bases; nucleotides outside the gene matches: 8. From germline, CDR1 is LGHDT and CDR2 YNNKEL (reference sequence). The CDR3 is made up of 17 amino acids. The CDR3 sequence: CASSQDRQGASTGELFF. Written as DNA, the CDR3 is TGTGCCAGCAGCCAAGACAGGCAGGGGGCGTCTACCGGGGAGCTGTTTTTT.

This clonotype was counted at least ten times. The J gene is TRBJ2-3, the V gene TRBV29-1; tentative D call: TRBD1 (5 bases). The V gene lost 4 bases and the J gene lost 2 bases, with 10 bases spanning the gap. Germline lookup yields CDR1 SQVTM and CDR2 ANQGSEA. This CDR3 spans 13 amino acids. In DNA form, the CDR3 reads TGCAGCGTTGCCCAGGGAACCACAGATACGCAGTATTTT. This encodes CSVAQGTTDTQYF.